Presented here are 27 T cell receptor beta chains from one specimen sequenced in a study of T cells in Graves' hyperthyroidism and ophthalmopathy. Amplified TCR beta CDR3 regions came from RNA transcripts. Primed by the HTBI set, a first-round RT-PCR was run on the TCR CDR3. In TCRdb, the multiplex PCR reads were re-called with MiXCR into one record per CDR3 protein. The sample includes hundreds of thousands of distinct CDR3 sequences, 15% to 20% seen only once; the top ten take around 4%. Specimen: blood. Source of these receptors: a woman aged 30 to 39 with Graves' hyperthyroidism.

This clonotype was detected ten times or more. V is TRBV12-3 or TRBV12-4 and J is TRBJ2-7; TRBD2 matches at 7 bases. Trimming at V came to 6 bases and at J to 3 bases, leaving 8 bases not matched to a gene. The CDR3 runs to 14 residues. The CDR3, as DNA: TGTGCCAGCAGCTTCACTAGCGCCTACTACGAGCAGTACTTC. Translated, it gives CASSFTSAYYEQYF.

This clonotype was found many times. The chain uses TRBV5-1 and TRBJ2-7, with a weak D call TRBD2 (5 bases). The CDR3 spans 14 residues. CDR1 and CDR2 (germline): SGHRS, YFSETQ. Trimming stripped 4 bases from V and 1 base from J, with 12 bases between. The CDR3 loop reads CASSAETGSYEQYF. The CDR3 DNA follows: TGCGCCAGCAGCGCGGAAACGGGGTCCTACGAGCAGTACTTC.

This clonotype was seen a few times. The chain has TRBV11-3 and TRBJ2-3; 8 bases line up with TRBD2. J lost 2 bases, V lost 2 bases, and 9 bases had no gene match. The CDR3 runs 17 residues. Germline CDR1 reads SGHNT; CDR2 reads YENEEA. The CDR3 nucleotides are TGTGCCAGCAGCTTACGGGGGGGAAAGCAGGACACAGATACGCAGTATTTT. Translation: CASSLRGGKQDTDTQYF.

This clonotype was recorded at least ten times. This chain uses TRBV7-3 with TRBJ2-5; 7 bases are a match to TRBD1. Germline-derived CDR1 and CDR2 are SGHTA and FQGTGA. V lost 5 bases and J lost 11; bases outside the gene matches: 11. The CDR3 length is 13 residues. The CDR3, as DNA: TGTGCCAGCAGCCAGGGACAGCAAAATTTACAGTACTTC. This encodes CASSQGQQNLQYF.

This clonotype was seen ten or more times. This chain uses TRBV28 with TRBJ1-2; no clear D. The CDR3 length is 13 residues. Trimming shortened V by 6 bases and J by 0 bases, and 8 bases separated the two germline ends. CDR1 MDHEN and CDR2 SYDVKM come from the germline V gene. The CDR3 region is CASSPTPNYGYTF. In nucleotides, the CDR3 is TGTGCCAGCAGCCCGACACCTAACTATGGCTACACCTTC.

This clonotype has ten or more counts. This chain joins TRBV29-1 and TRBJ2-7; 9 bases line up with TRBD1. The CDR3 totals 13 residues. In germline, CDR1 is SQVTM, CDR2 ANQGSEA. Trimming at V came to 5 bases and at J to 1 base, leaving 3 bases not matched to a gene. CDR3 sequence reads: CSVPGQGSYEQYF. CDR3 in DNA: TGCAGCGTTCCGGGACAGGGATCCTACGAGCAGTACTTC.

This clonotype was detected only a few times. The rearrangement uses TRBV30 and TRBJ1-3, with D possibly matching TRBD1 (6 bases). The CDR3 runs 16 residues. The germline V gene encodes CDR1 GTSNPN and CDR2 SVGIG (reference sequence). The ends were cut back, 0 bases at V and 1 base at J, with 13 bases in the middle. The CDR3 DNA follows: TGTGCCTGGAGTGTAACAGGGAAAGGTTCTGGAAACACCATATATTTT. It encodes CAWSVTGKGSGNTIYF. Combining the CDR3 with reference TRBV30 and TRBJ1-3 gives the whole variable domain SQTIHQWPATLVQPVGSPLSLECTVEGTSNPNLYWYRQAAGRGLQLLFYSVGIGQISSEVPQNLSASRPQDRQFILSSKKLLLSDSGFYLCAWSVTGKGSGNTIYFGEGSWLTVV.

This clonotype was picked up many times. The CDR3 loop is CASSERRTDYGYTF. The CDR3 DNA reads TGTGCCAGCAGTGAACGTAGGACAGACTATGGCTACACCTTC. The V gene is TRBV2, the J gene TRBJ1-2, with D maybe TRBD1 (6 bases). Germline V gives CDR1 SNHLY, CDR2 FYNNEI. V was pared by 2 bases and J by 3 bases, with 10 bases between. The CDR3 has 14 amino acids.

This clonotype has a count of ten or more. CDR3 residues: CASSLGVGADHEQYF. The CDR3, as DNA: TGTGCCAGCAGCTTAGGAGTAGGGGCGGACCACGAGCAGTACTTC. J is TRBJ2-7 and V is TRBV7-9, with a weak D call TRBD1 (5 bases). V gave up 1 base and J gave up 5 bases, with 15 bases separating them. This CDR3 has 15 residues. Germline V CDR1 and CDR2: SEHNR, FQNEAQ (reference sequence).

This clonotype was seen ten or more times. The genes are TRBV5-5 and TRBJ1-5, with D maybe TRBD1 (6 bases). The CDR3 extends over 16 amino acids. In germline, CDR1 is SGHKS, CDR2 YYEKEE (reference sequence). The ends were cut back, 2 bases at V and 1 base at J, with 13 bases in the middle. The DNA for the CDR3 is TGTGCCAGCAGCTTAAGGGGGGACGGGAGCAATCAGCCCCAGCATTTT. This translates into CASSLRGDGSNQPQHF.

The chain combines TRBV9 with TRBJ2-5; 7 bases agree with TRBD2. Germline trimming cut 6 bases from V and 5 bases from J; bases unmatched to any gene: 10. This CDR3 spans 14 amino acids. Germline V gives CDR1 SGDLS, CDR2 YYNGEE. CDR3: CASNGEGNWETQYF. DNA for the CDR3: TGTGCCAGCAACGGGGAGGGGAATTGGGAGACCCAGTACTTC.

This clonotype occurred many times. The rearrangement uses TRBV27 and TRBJ2-1; D gene unclear. The V gene's germline CDR1 is MNHEY and CDR2 SMNVEV (reference sequence). The CDR3 loop spans 16 amino acids. The ends were cut back, 5 bases at V and 2 bases at J, with 16 bases in the middle. The CDR3 protein is CASSPRLGNTYNEQFF. Written as DNA, the CDR3 is TGTGCCAGCAGTCCCCGCCTGGGGAATACCTACAATGAGCAGTTCTTC.

This clonotype was found a few times. This chain links TRBV6-2 or TRBV6-3 with TRBJ1-5, with no clear D. With 2 bases removed from V and 13 bases from J, the gap between germline ends came to 6 bases. The CDR3 runs 10 residues. CDR1 and CDR2 (germline): MNHEY, SVGEGT. This CDR3 reads CASSYPPQHF. The DNA for the CDR3 is TGTGCCAGCAGTTACCCGCCTCAGCATTTT.

This clonotype was picked up many times. V usage is TRBV11-2 and J usage is TRBJ2-2, with D uncertain. Germline loops: CDR1 SGHAT, CDR2 FQNNGV. V lost 1 base and J lost 3, with 6 bases in between. The CDR3 is 14 amino acids. As DNA, the CDR3 is TGTGCCAGCAGCTTAGGGGCCTACACCGGGGAGCTGTTTTTT. Its translation: CASSLGAYTGELFF.

CDR3 sequence: CASSQDASGAEQYF. In DNA form, the CDR3 reads TGCGCCAGCAGCCAGGACGCTAGTGGGGCCGAGCAGTACTTC. The chain links TRBV4-1 to TRBJ2-7; TRBD1 might be the D (5 bases). Trimming pared 3 bases from V and 6 bases from J, leaving 15 bases between. Germline V CDR1 and CDR2: MGHRA, YSYEKL. There are 14 residues in the CDR3.

This clonotype was seen many times. V and J are TRBV7-2 and TRBJ1-5; 10 nucleotides align to TRBD1. Per germline, CDR1 SGHTA and CDR2 FQGNSA. This CDR3 has 14 residues. J gave up 5 bases and V 5 bases, and 3 bases lay outside the gene matches. The CDR3 sequence is CASSEGQGYQPQHF. The CDR3 nucleotides are TGTGCCAGCAGCGAGGGACAGGGGTATCAGCCCCAGCATTTT. The full variable domain, completed using reference TRBV7-2 and TRBJ1-5, is GAGVSQSPSNKVTEKGKDVELRCDPISGHTALYWYRQSLGQGLEFLIYFQGNSAPDKSGLPSDRFSAERTGGSVSTLTIQRTQQEDSAVYLCASSEGQGYQPQHFGDGTRLSIL.

This clonotype has just a few counts. CDR3 nucleotides: TGTGCCAGCAGCTTCATGATGGGAGGCTACACCTTC. Its translation: CASSFMMGGYTF. This chain joins TRBV5-6 and TRBJ1-2; D is ambiguous. The CDR3 runs to 12 residues. Germline V gives CDR1 SGHDT, CDR2 YYEEEE. V lost 2 bases and J 8 bases, leaving 10 bases between the germline ends. Looking up the rest from reference TRBV5-6 and TRBJ1-2 gives the full variable domain: DAGVTQSPTHLIKTRGQQVTLRCSPKSGHDTVSWYQQALGQGPQFIFQYYEEEERQRGNFPDRFSGHQFPNYSSELNVNALLLGDSALYLCASSFMMGGYTFGSGTRLTVV.

The chain employs TRBV4-2 and TRBJ1-5; no definite D call. V lost 1 base and J lost 6, with 10 bases in between. This CDR3 is 14 amino acids long. Per the germline V gene, CDR1 is LGHNA and CDR2 is YNFKEQ. In DNA form, the CDR3 reads TGTGCCAGCAGCCAAGTTTATGGAGGTCAGCCCCAGCATTTT. Translation gives CASSQVYGGQPQHF.

This clonotype appeared a few times. The chain uses TRBV6-1 and TRBJ2-5; 10 nucleotides line up with TRBD2. Looked up from germline, CDR1 is MNHNS and CDR2 is SASEGT. The CDR3 contains 14 residues. J was trimmed by 5 bases and V by 3 bases; bases with no gene match: 3. The CDR3 DNA is TGTGCCAGCAGTGAGCTAGCGGGAGAGGAGACCCAGTACTTC. Protein product: CASSELAGEETQYF.

The rearrangement joins TRBV24-1 to TRBJ2-5, with 9 bases lining up with TRBD1. Germline V lookup: CDR1 KGHDR, CDR2 SFDVKD. Germline trimming cut 4 bases from V and 5 bases from J; bases unmatched to any gene: 10. CDR3 length equals 16 residues. The CDR3 sequence is CATSESGTGRWETQYF. The CDR3 DNA reads as TGTGCCACCAGTGAGTCCGGGACAGGGCGGTGGGAGACCCAGTACTTC.

The chain combines TRBV20-1 with TRBJ1-1; a possible D gene is TRBD1 (5 bases). CDR3 length: 17 residues. The V end was cut by 3 bases, the J end by 1 base, with 21 bases between. Germline V gives CDR1 DFQATT, CDR2 SNEGSKA (reference sequence). CDR3 residues: CSARDAPQGVGNTEAFF. The CDR3 DNA reads TGCAGTGCTAGGGATGCCCCGCAAGGGGTGGGGAACACTGAAGCTTTCTTT.

V and J are TRBV7-2 and TRBJ2-7; either TRBD1 or TRBD2 may supply D (7 bases each). With 2 bases removed from V and 7 bases from J, the gap between germline ends came to 15 bases. In germline, CDR1 is SGHTA, CDR2 FQGNSA. The CDR3 runs to 14 residues. The CDR3 reads CASSLMERGQEQYF. In DNA, the CDR3 is TGTGCCAGCAGCTTAATGGAGCGGGGACAGGAGCAGTACTTC.

The rearrangement uses TRBV19 and TRBJ1-1; D remains unclear. The CDR3 contains 16 residues. Between the trimmed V and J ends, which lost 3 bases and 2 bases, there was a span of 16 bases. In germline, CDR1 is LNHDA, CDR2 SQIVND (reference sequence). The CDR3 DNA sequence: TGTGCCAGTAGTATGGTGTTTAGGAGGCTCAACACTGAAGCTTTCTTT. Translated: CASSMVFRRLNTEAFF.

This clonotype was picked up a small number of times. The CDR3 DNA is TGCGCCAGCAGCGCCATCCCAGATCAGCCCCAGCATTTT. This gives the protein CASSAIPDQPQHF. The chain combines TRBV5-1 with TRBJ1-5; no reliable D call. Germline CDR1 is SGHRS and CDR2 is YFSETQ. V shed 4 bases and J shed 5 bases, with 10 bases lying between them. The CDR3 spans 13 residues.

This rearrangement joins TRBV30 to TRBJ2-7; TRBD2 agrees at 7 bases. Germline values: CDR1 GTSNPN, CDR2 SVGIG (reference sequence). With V trimmed by 5 bases and J by 2 bases, 6 bases remained unmatched. The CDR3 sequence is 13 residues long. The CDR3 loop is CAWGTGRPYEQYF. The CDR3 DNA reads as TGTGCCTGGGGGACCGGGAGGCCCTACGAGCAGTACTTC.

The chain is built from TRBV11-3 and TRBJ2-7; D may be TRBD1 (6 bases). Germline V lookup: CDR1 SGHNT, CDR2 YENEEA. The CDR3 is 14 residues long. Trimming stripped 5 bases from V and 1 base from J, with 12 bases between. This CDR3 reads CASSARTDSYEQYF. The CDR3 region has the DNA TGTGCCAGCAGCGCAAGGACAGATTCCTACGAGCAGTACTTC.

This clonotype was found many times. The chain combines TRBV28 with TRBJ2-2; no clear D gene. Germline CDR1 reads MDHEN; CDR2 reads SYDVKM. The V gene lost 5 bases and the J gene lost 5 bases, with 12 bases spanning the gap. The CDR3 extends over 14 amino acids. CDR3 bases: TGTGCCAGCAGTGAAAGTCTGACTACCGGGGAGCTGTTTTTT. Translated: CASSESLTTGELFF.